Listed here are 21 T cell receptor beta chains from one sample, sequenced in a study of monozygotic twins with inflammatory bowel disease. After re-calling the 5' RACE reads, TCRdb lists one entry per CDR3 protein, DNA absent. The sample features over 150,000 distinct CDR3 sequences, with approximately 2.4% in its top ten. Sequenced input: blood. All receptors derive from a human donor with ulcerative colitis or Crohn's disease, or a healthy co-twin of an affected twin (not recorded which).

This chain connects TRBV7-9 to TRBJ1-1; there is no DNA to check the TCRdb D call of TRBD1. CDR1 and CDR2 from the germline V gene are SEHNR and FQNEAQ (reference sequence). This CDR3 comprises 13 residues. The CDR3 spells CASEEGGNTEAFF.

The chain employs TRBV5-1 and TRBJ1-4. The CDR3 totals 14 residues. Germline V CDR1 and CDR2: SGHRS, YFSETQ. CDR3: CASSLTPTNEKLFF.

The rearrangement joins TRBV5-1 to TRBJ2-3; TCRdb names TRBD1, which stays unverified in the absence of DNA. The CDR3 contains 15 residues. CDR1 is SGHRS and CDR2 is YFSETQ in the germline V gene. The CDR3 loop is CASTPGHGWADTQYF.

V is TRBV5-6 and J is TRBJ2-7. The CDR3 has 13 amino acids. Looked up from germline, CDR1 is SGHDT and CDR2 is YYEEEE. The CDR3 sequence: CASSLTTPYEQYF.

The CDR3 loop is CASSLGGGIYNEQFF. The J gene is TRBJ2-1, the V gene TRBV11-2; no DNA is available, so the TRBD1 call from TCRdb remains unchecked. Germline assignment: CDR1 SGHAT and CDR2 FQNNGV. This CDR3 is built from 15 residues.

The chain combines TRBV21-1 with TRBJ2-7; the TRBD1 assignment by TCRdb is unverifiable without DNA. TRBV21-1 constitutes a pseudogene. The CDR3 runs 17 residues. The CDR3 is CASSKGGRAPDSYEQYF.

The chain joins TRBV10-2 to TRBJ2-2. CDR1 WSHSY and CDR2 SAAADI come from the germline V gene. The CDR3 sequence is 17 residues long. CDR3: CASSDMGRRSNTGELFF.

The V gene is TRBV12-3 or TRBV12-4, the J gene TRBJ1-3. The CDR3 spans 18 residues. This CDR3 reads CASSFRSSSTLSGNTIYF.

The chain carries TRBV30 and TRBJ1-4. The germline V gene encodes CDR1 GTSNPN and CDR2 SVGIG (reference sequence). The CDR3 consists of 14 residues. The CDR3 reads CAWSQNGANEKLFF.

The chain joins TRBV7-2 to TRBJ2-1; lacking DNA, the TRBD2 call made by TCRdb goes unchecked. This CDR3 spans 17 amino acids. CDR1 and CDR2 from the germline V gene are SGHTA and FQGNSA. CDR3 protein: CASRDSGKGSWDNEQFF. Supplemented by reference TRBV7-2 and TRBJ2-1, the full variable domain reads GAGVSQSPSNKVTEKGKDVELRCDPISGHTALYWYRQSLGQGLEFLIYFQGNSAPDKSGLPSDRFSAERTGGSVSTLTIQRTQQEDSAVYLCASRDSGKGSWDNEQFFGPGTRLTVL.

CDR3 residues: CASTQRGLDTQYF. The chain carries TRBV12-3 or TRBV12-4 and TRBJ2-3; TCRdb outputs TRBD1, but without DNA this stays unchecked. The CDR3 sequence is 13 residues long.

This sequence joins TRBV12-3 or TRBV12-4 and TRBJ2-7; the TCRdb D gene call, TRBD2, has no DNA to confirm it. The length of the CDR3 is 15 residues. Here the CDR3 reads CASSLGPLFSYEQYF.

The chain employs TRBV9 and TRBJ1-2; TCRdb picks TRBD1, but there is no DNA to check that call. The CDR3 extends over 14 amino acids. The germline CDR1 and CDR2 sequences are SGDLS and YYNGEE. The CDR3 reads CASTLHGTAYGYTF.

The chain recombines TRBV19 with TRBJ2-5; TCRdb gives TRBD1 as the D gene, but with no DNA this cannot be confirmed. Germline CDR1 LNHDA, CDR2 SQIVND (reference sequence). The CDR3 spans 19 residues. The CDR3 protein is CASSIDWESAGGLRETQYF. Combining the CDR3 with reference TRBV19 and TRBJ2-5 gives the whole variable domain DGGITQSPKYLFRKEGQNVTLSCEQNLNHDAMYWYRQDPGQGLRLIYYSQIVNDFQKGDIAEGYSVSREKKESFPLTVTSAQKNPTAFYLCASSIDWESAGGLRETQYFGPGTRLLVL.

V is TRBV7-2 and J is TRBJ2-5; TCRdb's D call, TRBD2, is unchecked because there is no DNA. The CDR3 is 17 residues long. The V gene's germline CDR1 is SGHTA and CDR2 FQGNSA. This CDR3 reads CASSTASGTSGRETQYF.

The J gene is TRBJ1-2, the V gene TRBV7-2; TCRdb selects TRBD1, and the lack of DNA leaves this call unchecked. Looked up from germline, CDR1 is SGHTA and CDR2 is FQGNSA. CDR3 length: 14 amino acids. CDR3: CASSPRTGVWGYTF. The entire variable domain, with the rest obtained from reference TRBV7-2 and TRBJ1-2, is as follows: GAGVSQSPSNKVTEKGKDVELRCDPISGHTALYWYRQSLGQGLEFLIYFQGNSAPDKSGLPSDRFSAERTGGSVSTLTIQRTQQEDSAVYLCASSPRTGVWGYTFGSGTRLTVV.

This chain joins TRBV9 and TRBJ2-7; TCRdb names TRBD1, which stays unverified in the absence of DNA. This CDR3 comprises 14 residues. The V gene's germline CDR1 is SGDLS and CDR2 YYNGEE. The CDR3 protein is CASSVEWGAGEQYF.

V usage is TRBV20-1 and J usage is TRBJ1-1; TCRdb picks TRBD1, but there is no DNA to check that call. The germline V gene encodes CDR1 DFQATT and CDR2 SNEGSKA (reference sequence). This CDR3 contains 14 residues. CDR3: CSAAGTGYFTEAFF.

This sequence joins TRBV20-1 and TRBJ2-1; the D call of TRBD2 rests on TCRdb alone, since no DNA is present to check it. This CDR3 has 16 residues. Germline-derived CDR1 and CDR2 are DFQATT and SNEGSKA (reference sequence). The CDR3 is CSARELAGSSYNEQFF.

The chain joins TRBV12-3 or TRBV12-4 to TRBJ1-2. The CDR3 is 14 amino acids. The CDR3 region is CASSFDILNYGYTF.

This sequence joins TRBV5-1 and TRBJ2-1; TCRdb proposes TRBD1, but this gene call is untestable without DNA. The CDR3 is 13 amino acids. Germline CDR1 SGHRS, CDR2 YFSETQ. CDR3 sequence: CASSRDSYNEQFF.